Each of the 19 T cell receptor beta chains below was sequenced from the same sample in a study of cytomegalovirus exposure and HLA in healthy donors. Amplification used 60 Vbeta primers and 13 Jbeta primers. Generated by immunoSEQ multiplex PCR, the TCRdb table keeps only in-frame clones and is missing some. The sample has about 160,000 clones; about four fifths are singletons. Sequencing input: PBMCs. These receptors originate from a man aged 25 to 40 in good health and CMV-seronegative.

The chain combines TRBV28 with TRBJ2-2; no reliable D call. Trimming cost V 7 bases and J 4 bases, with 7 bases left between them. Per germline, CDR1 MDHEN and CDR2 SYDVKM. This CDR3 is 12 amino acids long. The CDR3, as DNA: TGTGCCAGCACCATCGGCACCGGGGAGCTGTTTTTT. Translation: CASTIGTGELFF.

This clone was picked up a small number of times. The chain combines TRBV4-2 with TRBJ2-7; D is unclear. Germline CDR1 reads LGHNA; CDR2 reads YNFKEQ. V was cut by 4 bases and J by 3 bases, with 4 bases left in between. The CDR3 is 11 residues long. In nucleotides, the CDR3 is TGTGCCAGCAGCCCAGGCTACGAGCAGTACTTC. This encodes CASSPGYEQYF.

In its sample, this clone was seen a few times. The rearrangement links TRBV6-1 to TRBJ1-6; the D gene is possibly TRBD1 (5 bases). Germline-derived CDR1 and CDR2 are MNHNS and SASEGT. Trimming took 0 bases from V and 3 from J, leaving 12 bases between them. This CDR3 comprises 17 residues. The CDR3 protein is CASSEALYRLYNSPLHF. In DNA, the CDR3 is TGTGCCAGCAGTGAAGCCTTATACAGGCTCTATAATTCACCCCTCCACTTT.

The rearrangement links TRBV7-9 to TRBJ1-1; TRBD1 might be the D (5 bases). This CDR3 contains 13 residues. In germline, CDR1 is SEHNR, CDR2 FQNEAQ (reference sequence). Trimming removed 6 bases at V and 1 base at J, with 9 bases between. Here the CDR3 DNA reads TGTGCCAGCAGGGGGGGTGAGAACACTGAAGCTTTCTTT. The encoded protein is CASRGGENTEAFF.

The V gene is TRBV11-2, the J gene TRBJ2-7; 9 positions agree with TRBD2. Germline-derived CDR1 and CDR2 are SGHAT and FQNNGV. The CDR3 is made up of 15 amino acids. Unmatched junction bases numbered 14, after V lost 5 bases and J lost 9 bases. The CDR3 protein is CASSEGLAGAGVQYF. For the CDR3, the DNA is TGTGCCAGCAGCGAAGGATTAGCGGGGGCTGGCGTGCAGTACTTC.

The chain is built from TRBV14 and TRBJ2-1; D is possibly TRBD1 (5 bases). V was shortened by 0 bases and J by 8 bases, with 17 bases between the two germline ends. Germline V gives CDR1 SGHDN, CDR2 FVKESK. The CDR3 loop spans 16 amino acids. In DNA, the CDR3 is TGTGCCAGCAGCCAAGAGGGGCAAGGTTGGGGATATGAGCAGTTCTTC. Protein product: CASSQEGQGWGYEQFF. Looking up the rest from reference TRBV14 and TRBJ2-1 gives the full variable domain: EAGVTQFPSHSVIEKGQTVTLRCDPISGHDNLYWYRRVMGKEIKFLLHFVKESKQDESGMPNNRFLAERTGGTYSTLKVQPAELEDSGVYFCASSQEGQGWGYEQFFGPGTRLTVL.

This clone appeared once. The CDR3 loop is CASSSGGRNQPQHF. CDR3 coding DNA: TGTGCCAGCAGCTCAGGGGGCCGCAATCAGCCCCAGCATTTT. This chain links TRBV5-4 with TRBJ1-5; 8 bases are shared with TRBD1. The V gene end was trimmed by 3 bases and the J gene end by 2 bases; junction bases not matched to a gene: 1. Germline CDR1 is SGHNT and CDR2 is YYREEE (reference sequence). This CDR3 has 14 residues.

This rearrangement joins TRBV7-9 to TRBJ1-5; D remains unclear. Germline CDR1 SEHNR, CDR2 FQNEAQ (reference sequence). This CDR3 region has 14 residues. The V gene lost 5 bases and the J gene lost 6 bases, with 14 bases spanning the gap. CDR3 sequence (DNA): TGTGCCAGCAGCCCCGACCTAGTAGGTCAGCCCCAGCATTTT. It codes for CASSPDLVGQPQHF.

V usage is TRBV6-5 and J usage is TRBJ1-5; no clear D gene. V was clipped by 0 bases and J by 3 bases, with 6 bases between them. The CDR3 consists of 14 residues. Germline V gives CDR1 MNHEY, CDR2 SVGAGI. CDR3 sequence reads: CASSYSRNNQPQHF. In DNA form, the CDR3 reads TGTGCCAGCAGTTACTCGAGGAACAATCAGCCCCAGCATTTT.

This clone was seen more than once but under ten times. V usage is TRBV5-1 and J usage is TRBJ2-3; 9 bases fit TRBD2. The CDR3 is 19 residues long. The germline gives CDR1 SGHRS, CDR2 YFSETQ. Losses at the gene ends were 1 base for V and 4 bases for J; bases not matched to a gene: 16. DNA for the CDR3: TGCGCCAGCAGCTTGTGGGTTTTGCGGGAGGGCCGTTGGGCAGATACGCAGTATTTT. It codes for CASSLWVLREGRWADTQYF.

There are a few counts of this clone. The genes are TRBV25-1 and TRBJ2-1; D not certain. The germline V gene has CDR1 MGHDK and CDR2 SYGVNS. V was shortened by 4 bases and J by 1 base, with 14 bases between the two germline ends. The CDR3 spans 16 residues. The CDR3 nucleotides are TGTGCCAGCAGTGGCCCTCCACCAACATCCTACAATGAGCAGTTCTTC. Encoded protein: CASSGPPPTSYNEQFF.

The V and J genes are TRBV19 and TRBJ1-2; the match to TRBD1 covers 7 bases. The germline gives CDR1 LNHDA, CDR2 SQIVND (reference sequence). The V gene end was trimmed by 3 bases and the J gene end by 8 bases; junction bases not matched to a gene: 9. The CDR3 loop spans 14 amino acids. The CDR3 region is CASSIRDRDEGYTF. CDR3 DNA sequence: TGTGCCAGTAGTATCAGGGACAGAGACGAGGGCTACACCTTC. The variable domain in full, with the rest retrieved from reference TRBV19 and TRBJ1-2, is DGGITQSPKYLFRKEGQNVTLSCEQNLNHDAMYWYRQDPGQGLRLIYYSQIVNDFQKGDIAEGYSVSREKKESFPLTVTSAQKNPTAFYLCASSIRDRDEGYTFGSGTRLTVV.

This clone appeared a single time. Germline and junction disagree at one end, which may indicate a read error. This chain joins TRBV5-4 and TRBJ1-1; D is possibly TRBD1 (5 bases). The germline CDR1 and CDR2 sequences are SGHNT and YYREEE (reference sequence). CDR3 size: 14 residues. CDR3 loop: CVSSLDKMNTEAFF. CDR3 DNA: TGTGTCAGCAGCTTGGACAAAATGAACACTGAAGCTTTCTTT.

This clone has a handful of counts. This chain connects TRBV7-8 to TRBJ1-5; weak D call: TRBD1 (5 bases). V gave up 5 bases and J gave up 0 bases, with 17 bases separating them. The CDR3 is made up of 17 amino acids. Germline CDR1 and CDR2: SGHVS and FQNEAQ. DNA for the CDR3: TGTGCCAGCAGCCGAGAGAGGGGAGGCGGTAGCAATCAGCCCCAGCATTTT. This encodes CASSRERGGGSNQPQHF.

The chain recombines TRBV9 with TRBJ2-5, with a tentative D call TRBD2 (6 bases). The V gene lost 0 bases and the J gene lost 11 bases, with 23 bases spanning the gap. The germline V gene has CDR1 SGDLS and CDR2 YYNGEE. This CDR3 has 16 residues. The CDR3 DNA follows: TGTGCCAGCAGCGTAGAGCTTAGCGAAGCCCCACGGGAGCAGTACTTC. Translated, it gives CASSVELSEAPREQYF. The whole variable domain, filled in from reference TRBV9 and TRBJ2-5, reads DSGVTQTPKHLITATGQRVTLRCSPRSGDLSVYWYQQSLDQGLQFLIQYYNGEERAKGNILERFSAQQFPDLHSELNLSSLELGDSALYFCASSVELSEAPREQYFGPGTRLLVL.

CDR3 amino acids: CASSIQGPGSGANVLTF. The CDR3 nucleotides read TGTGCCAGCAGCATACAGGGGCCTGGATCTGGGGCCAACGTCCTGACTTTC. The chain recombines TRBV27 with TRBJ2-6, with 7 bases lining up with TRBD1. Unmatched junction bases numbered 9, after V lost 6 bases and J lost 1 base. CDR1 is MNHEY, CDR2 SMNVEV, per germline (reference sequence). The CDR3 runs 17 residues.

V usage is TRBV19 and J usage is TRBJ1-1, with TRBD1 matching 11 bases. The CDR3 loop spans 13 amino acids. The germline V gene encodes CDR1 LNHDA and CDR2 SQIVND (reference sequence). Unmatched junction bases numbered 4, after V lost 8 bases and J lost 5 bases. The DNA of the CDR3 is TGTGCCAGTCGGGACAGGGGGAGGACTGAAGCTTTCTTT. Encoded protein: CASRDRGRTEAFF.

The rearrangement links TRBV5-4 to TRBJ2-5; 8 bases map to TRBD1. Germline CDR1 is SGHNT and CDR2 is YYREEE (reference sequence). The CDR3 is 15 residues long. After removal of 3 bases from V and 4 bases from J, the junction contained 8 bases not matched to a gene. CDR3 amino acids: CASSSPGGQGETQYF. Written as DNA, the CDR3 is TGTGCCAGCAGCTCTCCAGGGGGCCAAGGAGAGACCCAGTACTTC.

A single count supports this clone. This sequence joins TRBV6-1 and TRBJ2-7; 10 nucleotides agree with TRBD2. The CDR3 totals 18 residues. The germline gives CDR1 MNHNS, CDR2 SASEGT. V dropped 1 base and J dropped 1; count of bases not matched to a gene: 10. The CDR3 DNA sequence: TGTGCCAGCAGTGAAGGTACTAGCGGGGTCTTAATATCCTACGAGCAGTACTTC. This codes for CASSEGTSGVLISYEQYF.